This TCR beta chain was sequenced for a study of post-analysis software for immune sequencing data. Study-level points and caveats: Patients carried roughly five TRBV segments more frequently than controls did, and TRBV5-6, TRBV5-1 and TRBV20-1 were among them. Comparison with controls showed significantly lower normalized Chao1 diversity in multiple sclerosis patients.

The CDR3 totals 13 residues. Trimming left V 8 bases short and J 3 bases short, with 11 bases between. Germline assignment: CDR1 MDHEN and CDR2 SYDVKM. TCR beta libraries were prepared from cDNA with unique molecular identifiers. TCRdb re-called the PCR reads through MiXCR, storing one row per CDR3 protein. This sample yields about 760,000 distinct CDR3 sequences, of which 25% to 30% are seen a single time; approximately 0.6% belongs to the top ten. To note about this clonotype: What it binds is not known.

Sequenced: blood. The chain uses TRBV28 and TRBJ2-1; TRBD1 or TRBD2 may be the D gene (5 bases each). This TCR was sampled from a girl aged 10-17 years with multiple sclerosis. In DNA, the CDR3 is TGTGCCAGCCGGGACGACAACTACAATGAGCAGTTCTTC. This encodes CASRDDNYNEQFF. The full variable domain, in which reference TRBV28 and TRBJ2-1 provide the parts outside the CDR3, is DVKVTQSSRYLVKRTGEKVFLECVQDMDHENMFWYRQDPGLGLRLIYFSYDVKMKEKGDIPEGYSVSREKKERFSLILESASTNQTSMYLCASRDDNYNEQFFGPGTRLTVL.